A single sample is the source of the 9 T cell receptor beta chains below, sequenced in a study of T cells in Graves' hyperthyroidism and ophthalmopathy. RNA transcripts yielded amplified TCR beta CDR3 regions. A first-round RT-PCR of the TCR CDR3 used the HTBI primer set. MiXCR, applied by TCRdb to the multiplex PCR reads, yields one record per CDR3 protein. The table records roughly 45,000 distinct CDR3 sequences, around 48% of them present only once. Material: peripheral blood or thyroid tissue (not recorded which). The receptors here all came from a woman aged 45-65 years with Graves' hyperthyroidism.

The chain combines TRBV20-1 with TRBJ1-5; D is possibly TRBD1 (5 bases). Germline V CDR1 and CDR2: DFQATT, SNEGSKA (reference sequence). Trimming left V 3 bases short and J 11 bases short, with 20 bases between. The CDR3 spans 14 residues. The CDR3 DNA is TGCAGTGCTAGGGGGCTAGCGGGAGAGGAGACCCAGCATTTT. Its protein is CSARGLAGEETQHF.

This clonotype showed up just once. In DNA form, the CDR3 reads TGCGGCTTTACAGGGGCGGCCGGGGAGCTGTTTTTT. Protein sequence: CGFTGAAGELFF. The rearrangement links TRBV29-1 to TRBJ2-2, with 7 bases that match TRBD1. The CDR3 is made up of 12 amino acids. Looked up from germline, CDR1 is SQVTM and CDR2 is ANQGSEA.

The gene calls are TRBV6-1 and TRBJ2-5; 13 bases align to TRBD2. Germline lookup yields CDR1 MNHNS and CDR2 SASEGT. Losses at the gene ends were 5 bases for V and 5 bases for J; bases not matched to a gene: 8. The CDR3 runs 16 residues. The CDR3 sequence is CASSTGLAGDWETQYF. The CDR3, as DNA: TGTGCCAGCAGTACCGGACTAGCGGGAGATTGGGAGACCCAGTACTTC.

This clonotype was seen more than once but under ten times. This chain links TRBV3-1 with TRBJ1-3; 8 positions match TRBD1. Per the germline V gene, CDR1 is LGHDT and CDR2 is YNNKEL (reference sequence). V lost 6 bases and J lost 2; bases outside the gene matches: 6. The CDR3 length is 15 residues. The CDR3 region has the DNA TGTGCCAGCAGTCTTTCACAGGGGGCTGGAAACACCATATATTTT. Translating it yields CASSLSQGAGNTIYF.

This clonotype was recorded once. This is likely a read error, given that the CDR3 carries no conserved phenylalanine or tryptophan at its end. The rearrangement uses TRBV12-3 or TRBV12-4 and TRBJ1-1, with D possibly being TRBD1 (6 bases). CDR3 length: 14 residues. The germline V and J ends were trimmed by 7 bases and 3 bases, with 15 bases remaining between them. The CDR3 DNA follows: TGTGCCAGCACCTTCGGGCAGGGGTACACTGAAGCTTTCTCT. This gives the protein CASTFGQGYTEAFS.

This clonotype was observed at least ten times. This sequence joins TRBV9 and TRBJ2-7, with 14 bases that match TRBD2. CDR1 SGDLS and CDR2 YYNGEE come from the germline V gene. The CDR3 loop spans 14 amino acids. V shed 4 bases and J 7 bases; nucleotides not matched to a gene: 4. CDR3 residues: CASSRGTSGSEQYF. DNA of the CDR3: TGTGCCAGCAGCCGGGGGACTAGCGGGAGTGAGCAGTACTTC.

This chain connects TRBV13 to TRBJ2-7; D ambiguous. The ends were cut back, 5 bases at V and 10 bases at J, with 6 bases in the middle. Germline V lookup: CDR1 PRHDT, CDR2 FYEKMQ (reference sequence). The CDR3 is 9 amino acids. For the CDR3, the DNA is TGTGCCAGCAGCAACCGACAGTACTTC. Its translation is CASSNRQYF.

The table lists this clonotype with many counts. The J gene is TRBJ2-7, the V gene TRBV20-1, with TRBD1 as a possible D gene (5 bases). The CDR3 sequence is 15 residues long. In germline, CDR1 is DFQATT, CDR2 SNEGSKA (reference sequence). The V gene lost 0 bases and the J gene lost 6 bases, with 18 bases spanning the gap. CDR3 amino acids: CSARDPGQGLREQYF. The CDR3, as DNA: TGCAGTGCTAGAGATCCCGGGCAGGGATTGCGCGAGCAGTACTTC.

This clonotype was seen many times. The rearrangement uses TRBV12-3 or TRBV12-4 and TRBJ1-6; D remains unclear. Trimming took off 6 bases at V and 10 bases at J, with 22 bases between the two ends. There are 16 residues in the CDR3. DNA of the CDR3: TGTGCCAGCAGACCGGACCGAGAAAAGCCATGGTCACCCCTCCACTTT. Translated, it gives CASRPDREKPWSPLHF.